Shown below are 9 T cell receptor beta chains from a single sample sequenced in a study of blood T cells in healthy people across ages. Using a J-beta primer mix together with a sample-barcoded 5' primer, a second PCR was run for roughly 6 to 12 cycles. TCRdb re-called the 5' RACE reads through MiXCR, storing one row per CDR3 protein. The table includes 550,000 to 750,000 distinct CDR3 sequences, under 25% detected once. Material: blood. These receptors were taken from a man in his 70s in good health.

The V gene is TRBV5-1, the J gene TRBJ2-5; D is possibly TRBD2 (5 bases). Germline V gene data show CDR1 as SGHRS and CDR2 as YFSETQ. V lost 6 bases and J 1 base, leaving 22 bases between the germline ends. This CDR3 region has 17 residues. Here the CDR3 DNA reads TGCGCCAGCAACTTCCCAACAGACGAGGGAAGCCAAGAGACCCAGTACTTC. Protein: CASNFPTDEGSQETQYF. The variable domain in full, with the rest retrieved from reference TRBV5-1 and TRBJ2-5, is KAGVTQTPRYLIKTRGQQVTLSCSPISGHRSVSWYQQTPGQGLQFLFEYFSETQRNKGNFPGRFSGRQFSNSRSEMNVSTLELGDSALYLCASNFPTDEGSQETQYFGPGTRLLVL.

This clonotype showed up just a few times. Here the CDR3 reads CASSPQRRLAGETQYF. Written as DNA, the CDR3 is TGTGCCAGCAGCCCACAGAGACGTCTAGCGGGAGAGACCCAGTACTTC. The chain uses TRBV7-2 and TRBJ2-5; 8 nucleotides align to TRBD2. Germline V gene sequence: CDR1 SGHTA, CDR2 FQGNSA. This CDR3 comprises 16 residues. Unmatched junction bases numbered 12, after V lost 5 bases and J lost 4 bases. Looking up the rest from reference TRBV7-2 and TRBJ2-5 gives the full variable domain: GAGVSQSPSNKVTEKGKDVELRCDPISGHTALYWYRQSLGQGLEFLIYFQGNSAPDKSGLPSDRFSAERTGGSVSTLTIQRTQQEDSAVYLCASSPQRRLAGETQYFGPGTRLLVL.

This clonotype was picked up a small number of times. The V call is TRBV20-1, the J call TRBJ2-7, with D perhaps matching TRBD1 (6 bases). From germline, CDR1 is DFQATT and CDR2 SNEGSKA (reference sequence). The CDR3 runs to 13 residues. V was cut by 5 bases and J by 5 bases, with 16 bases left in between. CDR3 DNA sequence: TGCAGTGCTCCTGAGACAGGTACCCACGAGCAGTACTTC. Its translation is CSAPETGTHEQYF.

This clonotype was found a few times. The chain links TRBV27 to TRBJ1-6, with no clear D. Germline V CDR1 and CDR2: MNHEY, SMNVEV (reference sequence). V was clipped by 3 bases and J by 7 bases, with 10 bases between them. This CDR3 region has 14 residues. CDR3 in DNA: TGTGCCAGCAGTTTCGGGAGAGGAAATTCACCCCTCCACTTT. The encoded protein is CASSFGRGNSPLHF.

This clonotype was detected only a few times. The chain recombines TRBV7-3 with TRBJ2-1, with 9 bases that match TRBD2. The germline V gene encodes CDR1 SGHTA and CDR2 FQGTGA. The V gene end was trimmed by 3 bases and the J gene end by 7 bases; junction bases not matched to a gene: 7. The CDR3 length is 15 residues. CDR3 loop: CASSLVAGVWNEQFF. CDR3 in DNA: TGTGCCAGCAGCTTGGTAGCGGGAGTTTGGAATGAGCAGTTCTTC. Combining the CDR3 with reference TRBV7-3 and TRBJ2-1 gives the whole variable domain GAGVSQTPSNKVTEKGKYVELRCDPISGHTALYWYRQSLGQGPEFLIYFQGTGAADDSGLPNDRFFAVRPEGSVSTLKIQRTERGDSAVYLCASSLVAGVWNEQFFGPGTRLTVL.

This clonotype was detected only a few times. The rearrangement links TRBV10-3 to TRBJ1-3; a possible D gene is TRBD1 (6 bases). The ends were cut back, 8 bases at V and 4 bases at J, with 15 bases in the middle. Germline CDR1 and CDR2: ENHRY and SYGVKD. The CDR3 is 14 residues long. CDR3 in DNA: TGTGCCATCGCCCCGGGACAAGCAGGAAACACCATATATTTT. It translates to CAIAPGQAGNTIYF.

The table lists this clonotype with a few counts. The chain has TRBV6-1 and TRBJ2-1; TRBD2 is a possible D gene (6 bases). V was pared by 2 bases and J by 6 bases, with 14 bases between. This CDR3 region has 15 residues. Germline V gene sequence: CDR1 MNHNS, CDR2 SASEGT. DNA for the CDR3: TGTGCCAGCAGTGAATCCTCGGGAGCTTTCAATGAGCAGTTCTTC. Translated: CASSESSGAFNEQFF.

This clonotype was counted a few times. The rearrangement links TRBV2 to TRBJ2-5; the D gene is possibly TRBD2 (6 bases). The DNA end lines up better with TRBJ2-1; the J call may be wrong. Germline V gene data show CDR1 as SNHLY and CDR2 as FYNNEI. The CDR3 loop spans 13 amino acids. The CDR3 nucleotides are TGTGCCAGCAGTCGGGACTCCGTGAATGAGCAGTTCTTC. Its translation: CASSRDSVNEQFF.

This clonotype was found a few times. The V gene is TRBV20-1, the J gene TRBJ2-1, with D perhaps TRBD2 (6 bases). This CDR3 contains 15 residues. V lost 6 bases, J lost 3 bases, and 18 bases lay in between. Germline assignment: CDR1 DFQATT and CDR2 SNEGSKA (reference sequence). The DNA for the CDR3 is TGCAGTGCCCTCCTTGGCGGGATGAACTACAATGAGCAGTTCTTC. Translated, it gives CSALLGGMNYNEQFF.